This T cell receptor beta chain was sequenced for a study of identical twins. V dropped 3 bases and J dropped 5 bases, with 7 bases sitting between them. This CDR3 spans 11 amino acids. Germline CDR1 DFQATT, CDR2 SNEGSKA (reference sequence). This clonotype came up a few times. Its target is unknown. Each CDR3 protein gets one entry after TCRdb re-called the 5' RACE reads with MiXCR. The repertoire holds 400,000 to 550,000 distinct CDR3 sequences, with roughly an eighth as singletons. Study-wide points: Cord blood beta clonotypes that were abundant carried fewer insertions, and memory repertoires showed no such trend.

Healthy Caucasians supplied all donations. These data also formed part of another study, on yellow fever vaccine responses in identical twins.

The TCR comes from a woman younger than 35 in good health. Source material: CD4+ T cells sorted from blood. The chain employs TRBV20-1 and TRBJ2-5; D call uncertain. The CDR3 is CSASARETQYF. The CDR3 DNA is TGCAGTGCTAGCGCTCGGGAGACCCAGTACTTC.